This T cell receptor (beta chain) is drawn from a study of cytomegalovirus exposure and HLA in healthy donors. Study information: Samples from HLA-typed donors yielded about 85 million unique TCRs in an early data release. Caucasian-associated ancestry cluster membership applied to about 77% of approximately 420 genotyped donors.

PCR amplification relied on 60 Vbeta primers (plus 13 Jbeta primers). TCRdb's table, derived via immunoSEQ multiplex PCR, lists solely in-frame clones and lacks some. The sample has over 95,000 clones, 65% to 80% seen once. CDR1 is SGHVS and CDR2 is FQNEAQ in the germline V gene. CDR3 size: 14 residues. V lost 1 base, J lost 2 bases, and 8 bases lay in between. The specimen sequenced was PBMCs. This rearrangement joins TRBV7-8 to TRBJ1-1, with a weak D call TRBD1 (5 bases). This clonotype was obtained from a man in his forties in good health and CMV-seropositive. CDR3 region: CASSLVQGNTEAFF. The CDR3 DNA follows: TGTGCCAGCAGCTTAGTGCAGGGTAACACTGAAGCTTTCTTT.